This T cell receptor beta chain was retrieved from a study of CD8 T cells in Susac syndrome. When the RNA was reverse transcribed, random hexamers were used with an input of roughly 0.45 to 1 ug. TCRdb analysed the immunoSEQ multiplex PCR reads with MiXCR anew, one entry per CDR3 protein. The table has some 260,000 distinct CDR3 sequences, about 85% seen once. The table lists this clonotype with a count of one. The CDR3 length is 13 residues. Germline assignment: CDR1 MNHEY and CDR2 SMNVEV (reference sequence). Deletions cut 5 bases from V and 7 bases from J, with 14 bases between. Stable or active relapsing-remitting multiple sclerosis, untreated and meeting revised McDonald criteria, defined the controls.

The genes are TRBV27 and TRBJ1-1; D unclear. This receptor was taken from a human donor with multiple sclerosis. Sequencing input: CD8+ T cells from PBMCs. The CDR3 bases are TGTGCCAGCAGTCAGACCTCCCCGCGTGAAGCTTTCTTT. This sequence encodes CASSQTSPREAFF.